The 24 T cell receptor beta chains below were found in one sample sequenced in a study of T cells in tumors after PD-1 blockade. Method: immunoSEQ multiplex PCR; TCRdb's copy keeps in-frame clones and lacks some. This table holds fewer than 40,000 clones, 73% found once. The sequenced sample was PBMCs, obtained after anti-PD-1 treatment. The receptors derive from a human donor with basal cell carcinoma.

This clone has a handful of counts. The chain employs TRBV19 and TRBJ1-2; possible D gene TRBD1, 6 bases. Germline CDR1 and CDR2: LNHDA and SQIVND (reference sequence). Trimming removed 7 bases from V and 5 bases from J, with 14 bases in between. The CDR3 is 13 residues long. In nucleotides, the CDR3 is TGTGCCAGTACCACAGGGCACCAATATGGCTACACCTTC. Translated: CASTTGHQYGYTF. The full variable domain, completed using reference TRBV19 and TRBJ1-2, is DGGITQSPKYLFRKEGQNVTLSCEQNLNHDAMYWYRQDPGQGLRLIYYSQIVNDFQKGDIAEGYSVSREKKESFPLTVTSAQKNPTAFYLCASTTGHQYGYTFGSGTRLTVV.

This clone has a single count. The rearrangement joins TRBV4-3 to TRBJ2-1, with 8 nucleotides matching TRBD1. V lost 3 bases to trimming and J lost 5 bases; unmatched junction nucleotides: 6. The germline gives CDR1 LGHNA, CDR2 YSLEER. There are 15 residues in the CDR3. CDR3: CASSHGQGLHNEQFF. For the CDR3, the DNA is TGCGCCAGCAGCCACGGACAGGGCCTTCACAATGAGCAGTTCTTC.

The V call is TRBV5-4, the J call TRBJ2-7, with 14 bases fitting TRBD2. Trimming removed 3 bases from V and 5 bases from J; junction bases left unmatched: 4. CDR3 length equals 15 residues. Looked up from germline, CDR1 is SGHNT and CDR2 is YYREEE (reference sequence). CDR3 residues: CASSSRLAGGDEQYF. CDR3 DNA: TGTGCCAGCAGCTCCCGACTAGCGGGAGGGGACGAGCAGTACTTC.

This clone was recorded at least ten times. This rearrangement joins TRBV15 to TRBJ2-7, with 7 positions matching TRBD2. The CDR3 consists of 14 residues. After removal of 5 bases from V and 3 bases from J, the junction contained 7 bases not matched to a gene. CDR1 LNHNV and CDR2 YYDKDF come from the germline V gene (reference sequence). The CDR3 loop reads CATSPERGSYEQYF. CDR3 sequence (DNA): TGTGCCACCAGCCCTGAGCGCGGGAGCTACGAGCAGTACTTC.

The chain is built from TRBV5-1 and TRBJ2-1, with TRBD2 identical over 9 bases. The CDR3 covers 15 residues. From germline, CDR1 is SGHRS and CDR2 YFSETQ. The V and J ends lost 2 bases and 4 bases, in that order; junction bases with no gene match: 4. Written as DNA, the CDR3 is TGCGCCAGCAGCTTTGGTAGCGGGGGTTACAATGAGCAGTTCTTC. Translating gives CASSFGSGGYNEQFF. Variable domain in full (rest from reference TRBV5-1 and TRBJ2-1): KAGVTQTPRYLIKTRGQQVTLSCSPISGHRSVSWYQQTPGQGLQFLFEYFSETQRNKGNFPGRFSGRQFSNSRSEMNVSTLELGDSALYLCASSFGSGGYNEQFFGPGTRLTVL.

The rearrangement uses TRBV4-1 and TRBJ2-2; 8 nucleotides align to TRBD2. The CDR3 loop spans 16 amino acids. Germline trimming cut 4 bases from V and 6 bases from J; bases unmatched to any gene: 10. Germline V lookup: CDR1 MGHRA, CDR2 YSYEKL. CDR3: CASSRDGGAGSGELFF. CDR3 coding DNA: TGCGCCAGCAGCCGGGACGGGGGGGCAGGGTCCGGGGAGCTGTTTTTT.

The CDR3 DNA is TGTGCCAGCAGTTACGCGAGGACTAGCGGTGAAAACATTCAGTACTTC. This translates into CASSYARTSGENIQYF. The chain has TRBV6-5 and TRBJ2-4; 10 positions match TRBD2. This CDR3 region has 16 residues. Per the germline V gene, CDR1 is MNHEY and CDR2 is SVGAGI. J gave up 5 bases and V 2 bases, and 6 bases lay outside the gene matches.

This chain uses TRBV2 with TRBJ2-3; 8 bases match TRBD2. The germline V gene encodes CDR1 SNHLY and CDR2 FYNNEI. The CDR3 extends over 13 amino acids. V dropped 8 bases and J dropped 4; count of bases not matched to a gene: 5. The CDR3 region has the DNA TGTGCCAGCGGGCCGGGACTAGCAGATACGCAGTATTTT. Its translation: CASGPGLADTQYF.

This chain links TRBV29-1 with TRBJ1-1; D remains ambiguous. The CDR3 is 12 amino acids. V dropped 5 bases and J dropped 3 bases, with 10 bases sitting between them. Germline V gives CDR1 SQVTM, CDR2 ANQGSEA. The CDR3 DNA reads TGCAGCGTTAGGGCAACTCACACTGAAGCTTTCTTT. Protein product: CSVRATHTEAFF. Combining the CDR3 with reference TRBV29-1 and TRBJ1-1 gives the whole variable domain SAVISQKPSRDICQRGTSLTIQCQVDSQVTMMFWYRQQPGQSLTLIATANQGSEATYESGFVIDKFPISRPNLTFSTLTVSNMSPEDSSIYLCSVRATHTEAFFGQGTRLTVV.

The CDR3 sequence: CATGESNQPQHF. In DNA form, the CDR3 reads TGTGCCACCGGCGAATCCAATCAGCCCCAGCATTTT. The chain couples TRBV24-1 to TRBJ1-5; D not resolved. Trimming took off 9 bases at V and 3 bases at J, with 8 bases between the two ends. In germline, CDR1 is KGHDR, CDR2 SFDVKD. The CDR3 contains 12 residues.

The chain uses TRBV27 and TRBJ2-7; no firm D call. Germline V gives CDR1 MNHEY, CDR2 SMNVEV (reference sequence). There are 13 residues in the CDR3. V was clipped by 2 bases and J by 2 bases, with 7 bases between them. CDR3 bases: TGTGCCAGCAGTTTAGCGGTGGCCTACGAGCAGTACTTC. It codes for CASSLAVAYEQYF.

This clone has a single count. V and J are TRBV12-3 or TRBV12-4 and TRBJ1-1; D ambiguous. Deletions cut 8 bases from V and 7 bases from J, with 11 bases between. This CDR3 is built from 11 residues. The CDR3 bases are TGTGCCAGCCGTGGTTACGGTGAAGCTTTCTTT. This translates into CASRGYGEAFF.

The CDR3 DNA reads TGTGCCAGCAGCCAAGGACTCACGAACACTGAAGCTTTCTTT. It translates to CASSQGLTNTEAFF. The rearrangement uses TRBV3-1 (or the pseudogene TRBV3-2) and TRBJ1-1; no definite D call. The CDR3 has 14 amino acids. Trimming pared 1 base from V and 1 base from J, leaving 7 bases between. The germline CDR1 and CDR2 sequences are LGHDT and YNNKEL (reference sequence).

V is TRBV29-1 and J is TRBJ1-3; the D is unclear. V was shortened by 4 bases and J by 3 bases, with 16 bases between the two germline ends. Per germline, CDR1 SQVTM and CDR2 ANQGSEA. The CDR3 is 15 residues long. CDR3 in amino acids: CSVGVGGSYGNTIYF. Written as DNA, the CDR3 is TGCAGCGTTGGGGTGGGCGGCTCCTATGGAAACACCATATATTTT.

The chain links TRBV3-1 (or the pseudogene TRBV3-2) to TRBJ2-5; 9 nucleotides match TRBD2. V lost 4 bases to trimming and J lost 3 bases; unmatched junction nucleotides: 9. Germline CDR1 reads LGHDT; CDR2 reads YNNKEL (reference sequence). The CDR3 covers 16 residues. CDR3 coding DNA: TGTGCCAGCAGCCTCGGGAGACTAGCGGATAAAGAGACCCAGTACTTC. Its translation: CASSLGRLADKETQYF.

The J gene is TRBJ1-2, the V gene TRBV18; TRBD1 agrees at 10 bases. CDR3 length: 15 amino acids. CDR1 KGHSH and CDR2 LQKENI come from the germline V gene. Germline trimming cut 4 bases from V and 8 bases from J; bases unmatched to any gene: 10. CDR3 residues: CASSRQDRGRNGYTF. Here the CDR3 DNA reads TGTGCCAGCTCACGGCAGGACAGGGGGAGAAACGGCTACACCTTC.

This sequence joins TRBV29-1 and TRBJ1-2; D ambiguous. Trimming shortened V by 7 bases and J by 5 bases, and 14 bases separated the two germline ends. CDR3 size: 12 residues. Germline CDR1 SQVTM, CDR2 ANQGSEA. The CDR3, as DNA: TGCAGCGGGTTCACGGGCGAGTATGGCTACACCTTC. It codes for CSGFTGEYGYTF. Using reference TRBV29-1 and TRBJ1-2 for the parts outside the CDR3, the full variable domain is SAVISQKPSRDICQRGTSLTIQCQVDSQVTMMFWYRQQPGQSLTLIATANQGSEATYESGFVIDKFPISRPNLTFSTLTVSNMSPEDSSIYLCSGFTGEYGYTFGSGTRLTVV.

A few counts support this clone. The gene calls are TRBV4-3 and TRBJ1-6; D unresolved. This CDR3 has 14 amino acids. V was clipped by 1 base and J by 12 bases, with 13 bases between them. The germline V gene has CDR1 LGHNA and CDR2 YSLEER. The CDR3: CASSQGSVLRPLHF. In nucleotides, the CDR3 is TGCGCCAGCAGCCAAGGTTCAGTCTTGCGACCCCTCCACTTT.

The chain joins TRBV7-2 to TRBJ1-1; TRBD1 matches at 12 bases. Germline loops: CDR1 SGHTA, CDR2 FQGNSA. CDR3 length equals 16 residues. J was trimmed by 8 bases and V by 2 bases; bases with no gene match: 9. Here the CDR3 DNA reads TGTGCCAGCAGCTTAACGGGACCGGGACAGGGGGCCGAAGCTTTCTTT. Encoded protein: CASSLTGPGQGAEAFF.

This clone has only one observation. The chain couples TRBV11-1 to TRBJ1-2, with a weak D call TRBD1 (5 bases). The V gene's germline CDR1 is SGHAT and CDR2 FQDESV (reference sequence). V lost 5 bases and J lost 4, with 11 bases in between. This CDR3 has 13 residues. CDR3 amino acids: CASSGDGVYGYTF. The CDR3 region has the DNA TGTGCCAGCAGCGGGGACGGAGTCTATGGCTACACCTTC.

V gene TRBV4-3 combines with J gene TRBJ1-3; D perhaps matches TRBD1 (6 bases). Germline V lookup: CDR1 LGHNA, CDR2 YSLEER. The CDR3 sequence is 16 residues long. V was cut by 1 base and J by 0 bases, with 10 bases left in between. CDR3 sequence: CASSQGTAISGNTIYF. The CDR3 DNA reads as TGCGCCAGCAGCCAAGGGACAGCCATCTCTGGAAACACCATATATTTT.

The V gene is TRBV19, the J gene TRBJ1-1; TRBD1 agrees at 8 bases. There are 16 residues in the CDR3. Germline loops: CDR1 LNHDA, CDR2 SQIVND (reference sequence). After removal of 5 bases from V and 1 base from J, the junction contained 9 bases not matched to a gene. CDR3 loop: CASSELRQGPNTEAFF. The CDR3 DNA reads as TGTGCCAGTAGTGAATTGAGACAGGGGCCGAACACTGAAGCTTTCTTT.

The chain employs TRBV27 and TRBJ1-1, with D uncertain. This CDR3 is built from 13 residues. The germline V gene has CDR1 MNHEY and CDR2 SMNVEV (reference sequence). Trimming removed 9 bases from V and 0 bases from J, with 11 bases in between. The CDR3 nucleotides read TGTGCCAGTTCGGGAGGATTGAACACTGAAGCTTTCTTT. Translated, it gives CASSGGLNTEAFF.

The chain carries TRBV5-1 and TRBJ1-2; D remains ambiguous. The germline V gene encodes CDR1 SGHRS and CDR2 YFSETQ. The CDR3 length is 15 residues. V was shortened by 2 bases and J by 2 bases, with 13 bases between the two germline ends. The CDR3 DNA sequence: TGCGCCAGCAGCTTCAATCCAACTGAGAACTATGGCTACACCTTC. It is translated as CASSFNPTENYGYTF.